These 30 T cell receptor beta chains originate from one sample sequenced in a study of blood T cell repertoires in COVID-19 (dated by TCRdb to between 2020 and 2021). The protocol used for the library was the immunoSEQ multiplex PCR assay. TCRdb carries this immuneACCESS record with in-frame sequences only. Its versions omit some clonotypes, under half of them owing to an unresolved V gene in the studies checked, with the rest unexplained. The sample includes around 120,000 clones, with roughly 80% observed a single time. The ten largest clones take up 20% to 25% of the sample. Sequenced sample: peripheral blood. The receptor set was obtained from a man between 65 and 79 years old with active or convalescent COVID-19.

CDR3 in DNA: TGCAGCATAGTTTCAGGGGGCGGGGAGACCCAGTACTTC. Translation gives CSIVSGGGETQYF. The chain uses TRBV29-1 and TRBJ2-5; TRBD1 aligns across 8 bases. The ends lost 8 bases at V and 5 bases at J; junction bases unmatched: 10. The CDR3 contains 13 residues. Germline CDR1 is SQVTM and CDR2 is ANQGSEA.

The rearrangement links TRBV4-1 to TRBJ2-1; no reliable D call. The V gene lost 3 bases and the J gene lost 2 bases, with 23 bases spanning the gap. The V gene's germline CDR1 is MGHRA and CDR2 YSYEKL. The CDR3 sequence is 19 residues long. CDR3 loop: CASSHPESTVFSTYNEQFF. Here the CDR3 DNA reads TGCGCCAGCAGCCACCCGGAATCCACAGTCTTCTCCACCTACAATGAGCAGTTCTTC.

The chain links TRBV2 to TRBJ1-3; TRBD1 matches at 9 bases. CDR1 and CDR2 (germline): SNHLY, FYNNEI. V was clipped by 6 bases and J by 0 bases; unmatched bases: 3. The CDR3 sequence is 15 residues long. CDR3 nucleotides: TGTGCCAGCAGGGGACAGGGAGTCTCTGGAAACACCATATATTTT. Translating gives CASRGQGVSGNTIYF.

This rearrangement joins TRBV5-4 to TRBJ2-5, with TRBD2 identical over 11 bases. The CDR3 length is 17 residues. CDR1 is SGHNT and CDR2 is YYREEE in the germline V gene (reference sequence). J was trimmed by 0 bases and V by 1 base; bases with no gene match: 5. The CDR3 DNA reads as TGTGCCAGCAGCTTGCGTCTAGCGGGGGGCAACCAAGAGACCCAGTACTTC. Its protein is CASSLRLAGGNQETQYF.

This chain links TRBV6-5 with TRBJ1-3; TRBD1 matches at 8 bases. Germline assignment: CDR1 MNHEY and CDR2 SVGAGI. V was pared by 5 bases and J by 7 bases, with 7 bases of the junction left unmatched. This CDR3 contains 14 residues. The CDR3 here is CASSPRDRTNTIYF. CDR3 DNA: TGTGCCAGCAGTCCCAGGGACAGGACGAACACCATATATTTT.

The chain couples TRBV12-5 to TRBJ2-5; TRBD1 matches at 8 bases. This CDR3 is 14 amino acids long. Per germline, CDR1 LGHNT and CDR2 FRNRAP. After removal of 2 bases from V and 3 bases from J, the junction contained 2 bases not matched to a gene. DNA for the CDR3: TGTGCTAGTGGTTTGAACAGGGGGGAAGAGACCCAGTACTTC. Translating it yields CASGLNRGEETQYF. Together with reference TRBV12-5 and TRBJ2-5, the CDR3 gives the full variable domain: DARVTQTPRHKVTEMGQEVTMRCQPILGHNTVFWYRQTMMQGLELLAYFRNRAPLDDSGMPKDRFSAEMPDATLATLKIQPSEPRDSAVYFCASGLNRGEETQYFGPGTRLLVL.

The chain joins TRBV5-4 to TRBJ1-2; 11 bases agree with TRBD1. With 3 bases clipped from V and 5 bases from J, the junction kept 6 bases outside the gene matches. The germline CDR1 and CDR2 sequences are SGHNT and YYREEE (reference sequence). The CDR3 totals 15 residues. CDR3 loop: CASSSRDRGWYGYTF. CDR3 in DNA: TGTGCCAGCAGCTCCCGGGACAGGGGGTGGTATGGCTACACCTTC.

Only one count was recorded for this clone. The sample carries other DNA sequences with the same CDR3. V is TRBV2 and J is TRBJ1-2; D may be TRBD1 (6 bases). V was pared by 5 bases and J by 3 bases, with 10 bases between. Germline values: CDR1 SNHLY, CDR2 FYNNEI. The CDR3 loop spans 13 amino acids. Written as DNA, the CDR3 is TGTGCCAGCAGTAGTCAGGGGTACTATGGCTACACCTTC. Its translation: CASSSQGYYGYTF.

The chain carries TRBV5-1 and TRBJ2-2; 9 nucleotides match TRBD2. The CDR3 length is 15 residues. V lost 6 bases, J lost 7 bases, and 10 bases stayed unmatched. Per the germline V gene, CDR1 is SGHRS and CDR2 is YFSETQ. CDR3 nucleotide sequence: TGCGCCAGCAACATGGGAGCGGGGGGAATCGGGGAGCTGTTTTTT. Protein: CASNMGAGGIGELFF. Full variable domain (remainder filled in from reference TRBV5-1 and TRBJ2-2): KAGVTQTPRYLIKTRGQQVTLSCSPISGHRSVSWYQQTPGQGLQFLFEYFSETQRNKGNFPGRFSGRQFSNSRSEMNVSTLELGDSALYLCASNMGAGGIGELFFGEGSRLTVL.

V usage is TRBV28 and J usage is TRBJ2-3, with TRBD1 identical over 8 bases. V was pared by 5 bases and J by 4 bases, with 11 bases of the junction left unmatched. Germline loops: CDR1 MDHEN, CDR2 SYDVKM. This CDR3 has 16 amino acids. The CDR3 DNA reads TGTGCCAGCAGTCTCTCCGGGACAGGTGATCCAGATACGCAGTATTTT. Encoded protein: CASSLSGTGDPDTQYF.

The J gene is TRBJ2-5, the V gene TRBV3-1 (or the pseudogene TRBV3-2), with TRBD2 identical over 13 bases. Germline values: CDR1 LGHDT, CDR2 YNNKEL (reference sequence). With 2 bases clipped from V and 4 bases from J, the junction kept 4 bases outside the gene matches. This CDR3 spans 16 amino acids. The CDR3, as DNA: TGTGCCAGCAGCCAAAGACTAGCGGGGGGCGGAGAGACCCAGTACTTC. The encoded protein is CASSQRLAGGGETQYF.

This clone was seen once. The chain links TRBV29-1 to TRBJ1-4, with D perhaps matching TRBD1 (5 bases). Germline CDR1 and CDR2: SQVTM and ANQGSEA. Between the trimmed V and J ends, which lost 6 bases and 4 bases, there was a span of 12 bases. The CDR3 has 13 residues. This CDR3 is CSVGTGRNEKLFF. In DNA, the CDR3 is TGCAGCGTGGGAACAGGCCGTAATGAAAAACTGTTTTTT.

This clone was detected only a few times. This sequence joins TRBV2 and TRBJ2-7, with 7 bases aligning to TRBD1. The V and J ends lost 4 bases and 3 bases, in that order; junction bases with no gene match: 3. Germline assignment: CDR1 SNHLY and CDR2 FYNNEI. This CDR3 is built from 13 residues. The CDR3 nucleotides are TGTGCCAGCAGTGTGACAGGGTACTACGAGCAGTACTTC. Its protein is CASSVTGYYEQYF.

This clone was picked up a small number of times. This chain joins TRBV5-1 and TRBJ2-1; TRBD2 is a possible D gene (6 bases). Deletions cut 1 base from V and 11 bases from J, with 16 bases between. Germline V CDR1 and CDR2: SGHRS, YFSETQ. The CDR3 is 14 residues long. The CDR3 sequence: CASSLLRDPPQQFF. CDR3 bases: TGCGCCAGCAGCTTGCTGCGGGATCCCCCCCAGCAGTTCTTC. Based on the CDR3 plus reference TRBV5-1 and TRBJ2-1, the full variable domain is KAGVTQTPRYLIKTRGQQVTLSCSPISGHRSVSWYQQTPGQGLQFLFEYFSETQRNKGNFPGRFSGRQFSNSRSEMNVSTLELGDSALYLCASSLLRDPPQQFFGPGTRLTVL.

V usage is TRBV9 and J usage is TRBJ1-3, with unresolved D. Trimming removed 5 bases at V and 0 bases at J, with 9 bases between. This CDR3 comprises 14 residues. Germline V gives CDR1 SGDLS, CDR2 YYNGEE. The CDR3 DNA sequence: TGTGCCAGCAGTGCGGTAGACTCTGGAAACACCATATATTTT. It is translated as CASSAVDSGNTIYF.

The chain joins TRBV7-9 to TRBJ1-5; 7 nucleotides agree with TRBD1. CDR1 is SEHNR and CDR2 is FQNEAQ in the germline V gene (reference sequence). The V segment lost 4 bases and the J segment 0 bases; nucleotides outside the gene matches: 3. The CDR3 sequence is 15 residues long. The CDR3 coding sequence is TGTGCCAGCAGCTATGGGACAGTTAGCAATCAGCCCCAGCATTTT. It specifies CASSYGTVSNQPQHF.

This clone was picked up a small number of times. The CDR3 sequence is CASSLDLGAETQYF. For the CDR3, the DNA is TGTGCCAGCAGCCTGGACCTGGGAGCAGAGACCCAGTACTTC. This rearrangement joins TRBV13 to TRBJ2-5, with D tentatively TRBD2 (5 bases). V was pared by 5 bases and J by 4 bases, with 14 bases between. Germline V gene lookup returns CDR1 PRHDT and CDR2 FYEKMQ (reference sequence). This CDR3 has 14 residues.

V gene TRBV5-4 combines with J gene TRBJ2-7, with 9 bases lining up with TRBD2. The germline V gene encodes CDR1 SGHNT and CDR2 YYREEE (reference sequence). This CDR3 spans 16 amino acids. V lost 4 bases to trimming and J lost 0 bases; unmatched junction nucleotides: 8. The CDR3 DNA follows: TGTGCCAGCAGCCTTCCCCTAGCGGGATCCTCCTACGAGCAGTACTTC. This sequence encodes CASSLPLAGSSYEQYF.

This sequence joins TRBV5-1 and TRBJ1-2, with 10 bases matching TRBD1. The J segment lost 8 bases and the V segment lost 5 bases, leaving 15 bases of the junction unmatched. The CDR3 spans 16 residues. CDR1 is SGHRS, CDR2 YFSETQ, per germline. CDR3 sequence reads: CASRSGQGVTLYGYTF. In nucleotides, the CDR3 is TGCGCCAGCAGATCCGGACAGGGGGTTACCTTGTACGGCTACACCTTC.

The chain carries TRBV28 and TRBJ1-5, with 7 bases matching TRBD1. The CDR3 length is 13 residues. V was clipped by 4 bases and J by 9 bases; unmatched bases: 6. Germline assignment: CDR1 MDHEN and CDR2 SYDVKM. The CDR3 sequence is CASSSTGKGPQHF. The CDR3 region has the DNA TGTGCCAGCAGTTCGACAGGGAAGGGGCCCCAGCATTTT.

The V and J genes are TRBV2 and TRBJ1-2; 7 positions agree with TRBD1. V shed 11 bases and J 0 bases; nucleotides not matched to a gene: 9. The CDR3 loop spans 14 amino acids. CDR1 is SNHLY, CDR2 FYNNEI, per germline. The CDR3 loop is CAYTPGTANYGYTF. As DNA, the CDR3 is TGTGCCTATACACCTGGGACAGCTAACTATGGCTACACCTTC.

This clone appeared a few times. CDR3 residues: CASQGYDSQETQYF. CDR3 in DNA: TGTGCCAGCCAGGGGTACGACAGCCAAGAGACCCAGTACTTC. The rearrangement joins TRBV2 to TRBJ2-5, with D perhaps matching TRBD1 (6 bases). V dropped 8 bases and J dropped 1 base, with 14 bases sitting between them. The CDR3 extends over 14 amino acids. The V gene's germline CDR1 is SNHLY and CDR2 FYNNEI.

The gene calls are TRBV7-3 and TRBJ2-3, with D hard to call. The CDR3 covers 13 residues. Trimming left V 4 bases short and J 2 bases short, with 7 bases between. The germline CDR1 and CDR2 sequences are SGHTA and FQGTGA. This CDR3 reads CASSSQVTDTQYF. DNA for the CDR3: TGTGCCAGCAGCTCCCAGGTCACAGATACGCAGTATTTT.

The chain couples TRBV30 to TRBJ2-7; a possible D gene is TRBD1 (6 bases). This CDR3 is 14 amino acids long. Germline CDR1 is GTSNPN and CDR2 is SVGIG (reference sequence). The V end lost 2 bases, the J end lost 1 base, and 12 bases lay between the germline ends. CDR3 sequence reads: CAWSPTGRSYEQYF. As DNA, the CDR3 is TGTGCCTGGAGTCCAACAGGGCGATCCTACGAGCAGTACTTC. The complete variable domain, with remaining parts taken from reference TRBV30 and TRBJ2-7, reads SQTIHQWPATLVQPVGSPLSLECTVEGTSNPNLYWYRQAAGRGLQLLFYSVGIGQISSEVPQNLSASRPQDRQFILSSKKLLLSDSGFYLCAWSPTGRSYEQYFGPGTRLTVT.

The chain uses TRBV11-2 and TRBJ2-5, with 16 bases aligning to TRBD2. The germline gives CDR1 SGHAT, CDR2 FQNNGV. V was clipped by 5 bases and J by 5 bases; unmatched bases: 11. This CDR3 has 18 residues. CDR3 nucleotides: TGTGCCAGCAGCCCAGGGACTAGCGGGAGGGCCACTGGGGAGACCCAGTACTTC. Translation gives CASSPGTSGRATGETQYF.

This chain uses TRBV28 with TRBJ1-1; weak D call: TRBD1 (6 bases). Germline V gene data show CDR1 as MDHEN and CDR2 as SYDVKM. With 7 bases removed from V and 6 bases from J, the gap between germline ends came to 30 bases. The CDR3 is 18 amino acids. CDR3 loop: CASNEFGRGEITGPEAFF. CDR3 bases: TGTGCCAGCAACGAATTCGGCAGGGGCGAAATAACGGGCCCTGAAGCTTTCTTT.

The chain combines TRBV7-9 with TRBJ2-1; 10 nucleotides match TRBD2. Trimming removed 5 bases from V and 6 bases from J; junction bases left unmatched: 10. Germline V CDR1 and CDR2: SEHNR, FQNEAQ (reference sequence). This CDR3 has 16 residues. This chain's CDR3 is CASSGLAGEGSNEQFF. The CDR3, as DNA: TGTGCCAGCAGCGGGCTAGCGGGAGAAGGAAGCAATGAGCAGTTCTTC.

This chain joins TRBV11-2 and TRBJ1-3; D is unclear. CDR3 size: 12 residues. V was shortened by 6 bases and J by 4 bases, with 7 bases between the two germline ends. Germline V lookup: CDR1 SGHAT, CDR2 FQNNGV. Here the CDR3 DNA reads TGTGCCAGCAGTTCCCTCGGAAACACCATATATTTT. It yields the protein CASSSLGNTIYF. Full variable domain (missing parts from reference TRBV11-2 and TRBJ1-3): EAGVAQSPRYKIIEKRQSVAFWCNPISGHATLYWYQQILGQGPKLLIQFQNNGVVDDSQLPKDRFSAERLKGVDSTLKIQPAKLEDSAVYLCASSSLGNTIYFGEGSWLTVV.

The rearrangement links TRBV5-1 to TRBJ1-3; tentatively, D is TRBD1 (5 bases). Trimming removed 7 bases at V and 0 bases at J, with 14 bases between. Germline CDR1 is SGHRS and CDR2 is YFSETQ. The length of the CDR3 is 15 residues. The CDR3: CASSDPQGSGNTIYF. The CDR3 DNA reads TGCGCCAGCTCTGACCCTCAGGGCTCTGGAAACACCATATATTTT.

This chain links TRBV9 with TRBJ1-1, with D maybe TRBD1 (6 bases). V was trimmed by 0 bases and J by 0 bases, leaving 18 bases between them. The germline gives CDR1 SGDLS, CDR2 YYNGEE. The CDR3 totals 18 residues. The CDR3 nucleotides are TGTGCCAGCAGCGTAGGTTTGGGGGAGGGGGTTGTGAACACTGAAGCTTTCTTT. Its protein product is CASSVGLGEGVVNTEAFF. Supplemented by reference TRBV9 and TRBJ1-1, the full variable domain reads DSGVTQTPKHLITATGQRVTLRCSPRSGDLSVYWYQQSLDQGLQFLIQYYNGEERAKGNILERFSAQQFPDLHSELNLSSLELGDSALYFCASSVGLGEGVVNTEAFFGQGTRLTVV.